Below are 9 T cell receptor beta chains sequenced from a single sample in a study of preoperative IRX-2 immunotherapy in early breast cancer. Treatment: preoperative locoregional IRX-2 cytokine immunotherapy. This table comes from immunoSEQ multiplex PCR, and its TCRdb copy is limited to in-frame clones, with some not included. In the table there are around 30,000 clones, 78% of which are singletons. The material was lymph node tissue, obtained before IRX-2 immunotherapy. These receptors all stem from a human donor with breast cancer.

The chain is built from TRBV6-8 and TRBJ2-7; unclear D gene. V was shortened by 5 bases and J by 3 bases, with 11 bases between the two germline ends. CDR3 length: 13 residues. Germline lookup yields CDR1 MNHGY and CDR2 SAAAGT. The CDR3 DNA follows: TGTGCCAGCAGTGTCCCAGGATTCTACGAGCAGTACTTC. It translates to CASSVPGFYEQYF.

The chain combines TRBV30 with TRBJ2-7; 11 bases are shared with TRBD1. This CDR3 has 15 amino acids. The junction had 4 bases not matched to a gene; V was cut back by 0 bases and J by 3 bases. Germline CDR1 and CDR2: GTSNPN and SVGIG (reference sequence). The CDR3 DNA is TGTGCCTGGAGTGTACAGGGACAGGGGGACTACGAGCAGTACTTC. Translating gives CAWSVQGQGDYEQYF.

V and J are TRBV6-8 and TRBJ2-2, with a weak D call TRBD1 (5 bases). Germline V gives CDR1 MNHGY, CDR2 SAAAGT. V was clipped by 4 bases and J by 1 base, with 16 bases between them. This CDR3 comprises 17 residues. CDR3 residues: CASSSGRVTLNTGELFF. CDR3 DNA: TGTGCCAGCAGTTCTGGCAGGGTGACCCTGAACACCGGGGAGCTGTTTTTT.

The rearrangement links TRBV6-8 to TRBJ1-4; 9 bases are shared with TRBD1. With 5 bases clipped from V and 7 bases from J, the junction kept 5 bases outside the gene matches. The CDR3 sequence is 14 residues long. Germline CDR1 MNHGY, CDR2 SAAAGT. In nucleotides, the CDR3 is TGTGCCAGCAGTACAGGGGGCAGGATTGAAAAACTGTTTTTT. It translates to CASSTGGRIEKLFF.

The gene calls are TRBV7-4 and TRBJ2-2, with D perhaps TRBD1 (6 bases). From germline, CDR1 is SGHVT and CDR2 SQSDAQ. There are 15 residues in the CDR3. V was clipped by 5 bases and J by 5 bases, with 15 bases between them. The CDR3: CASSPFRGGTGELFF. CDR3 coding DNA: TGTGCCAGCAGCCCCTTCAGGGGTGGGACCGGGGAGCTGTTTTTT.

This rearrangement joins TRBV6-8 to TRBJ2-5; possibly TRBD1 or TRBD2 for D (5 bases each). V lost 5 bases and J lost 1, with 8 bases in between. The V gene's germline CDR1 is MNHGY and CDR2 SAAAGT. This CDR3 spans 13 amino acids. The CDR3, as DNA: TGTGCCAGCAGTCGAGGGGCCCAAGAGACCCAGTACTTC. It codes for CASSRGAQETQYF.

The rearrangement joins TRBV10-2 to TRBJ2-7, with 12 nucleotides matching TRBD2. Germline CDR1 reads WSHSY; CDR2 reads SAAADI. This CDR3 spans 14 amino acids. J was trimmed by 5 bases and V by 6 bases; bases with no gene match: 5. The CDR3 bases are TGCGCCAGCAGGCTAGCGGGGGGGCCTCACGAGCAGTACTTC. It translates to CASRLAGGPHEQYF.

V is TRBV6-8 and J is TRBJ2-7; 9 bases are a match to TRBD1. Germline values: CDR1 MNHGY, CDR2 SAAAGT. The length of the CDR3 is 15 residues. V trimming: 6 bases; J trimming: 4 bases; junction bases outside the gene matches: 10. The CDR3 spells CASRDQGQGVYEQYF. The CDR3 coding sequence is TGTGCCAGCAGGGATCAGGGACAGGGCGTTTACGAGCAGTACTTC.

This clone was seen a few times. The chain combines TRBV6-8 with TRBJ2-7; 12 nucleotides match TRBD1. The CDR3 contains 16 residues. The V segment lost 5 bases and the J segment 4 bases; nucleotides outside the gene matches: 9. Germline V gene sequence: CDR1 MNHGY, CDR2 SAAAGT. The CDR3 coding sequence is TGTGCCAGCAGTATCAGCCGGGACAGGGGGCCATACGAGCAGTACTTC. This codes for CASSISRDRGPYEQYF.